Listed below are T cell receptor beta chains from one sample, sequenced in a study of blood T cells in healthy people across ages. TCRdb re-called the 5' RACE reads through MiXCR, storing one row per CDR3 protein. Among about 570,000 distinct CDR3 sequences, 27% were seen once, and the ten largest hold about 18%. The sequencing input was blood. The receptors derive from a woman in her 70s in good health. CDR3s include the opening cysteine and the closing phenylalanine or tryptophan. Each record gives: J gene, V gene, D gene, clone size, CDR3 protein, CDR3 DNA. A D gene is named only where the DNA matches it firmly. Only part of the rows carry a size: once, few, many, or a class if the clone is expanded.

j_call: TRBJ1-4
v_call: TRBV24-1
d_call: -
clone_size: -
cdr3_aa: CATSNGGSNEKLFF
cdr3_nt: TGTGCCACCAGTAATGGGGGATCTAATGAAAAACTGTTTTTT

j_call: TRBJ2-2
v_call: TRBV7-2
d_call: TRBD1
clone_size: -
cdr3_aa: CASSPEGQGSPESGELFF
cdr3_nt: TGTGCCAGCAGCCCAGAGGGACAGGGGTCTCCCGAGTCCGGGGAGCTGTTTTTT

j_call: TRBJ2-1
v_call: TRBV27
d_call: TRBD2
clone_size: few
cdr3_aa: CASRSPSGGDNEQFF
cdr3_nt: TGTGCCAGCAGATCCCCCAGCGGGGGGGACAATGAGCAGTTCTTC

j_call: TRBJ2-3
v_call: TRBV20-1
d_call: TRBD2
clone_size: -
cdr3_aa: CSASSSGGLTDTQYF
cdr3_nt: TGCAGTGCTAGTTCCAGCGGGGGGCTCACAGATACGCAGTATTTT

j_call: TRBJ1-6
v_call: TRBV6-1
d_call: -
clone_size: -
cdr3_aa: CASSDALRNSPLHF
cdr3_nt: TGTGCCAGCAGTGATGCGCTTAGAAATTCACCCCTCCACTTT

j_call: TRBJ2-7
v_call: TRBV7-2
d_call: TRBD2
clone_size: -
cdr3_aa: CASSLTTSGVTSSYEQYF
cdr3_nt: TGTGCCAGCAGCTTAACGACTAGCGGGGTAACCTCCTCCTACGAGCAGTACTTC

j_call: TRBJ2-5
v_call: TRBV7-2
d_call: TRBD2
clone_size: -
cdr3_aa: CASSLTSPAETQYF
cdr3_nt: TGTGCCAGCAGCTTGACTAGCCCGGCAGAGACCCAGTACTTC

j_call: TRBJ2-7
v_call: TRBV3-1
d_call: TRBD1
clone_size: -
cdr3_aa: CASSQNNRGREQYF
cdr3_nt: TGTGCCAGCAGCCAGAACAACAGGGGGCGCGAGCAGTACTTC

j_call: TRBJ2-5
v_call: TRBV6-2/TRBV6-3
d_call: TRBD1
clone_size: -
cdr3_aa: CASRGQGSSGTQYF
cdr3_nt: TGTGCCAGCAGGGGACAGGGGAGTTCGGGGACCCAGTACTTC

j_call: TRBJ2-3
v_call: TRBV9
d_call: -
clone_size: -
cdr3_aa: CASTRTSQNREVGTDTQYF
cdr3_nt: TGTGCCAGCACCCGCACCTCTCAAAACAGGGAAGTGGGGACAGATACGCAGTATTTT

j_call: TRBJ2-7
v_call: TRBV12-3/TRBV12-4
d_call: -
clone_size: many
cdr3_aa: CASSPGSSFWYEQYF
cdr3_nt: TGTGCCAGCAGCCCCGGTTCCTCTTTTTGGTACGAGCAGTACTTC

j_call: TRBJ2-5
v_call: TRBV20-1
d_call: -
clone_size: -
cdr3_aa: CSASLAAPYQETQYF
cdr3_nt: TGCAGTGCTAGTCTGGCGGCGCCCTACCAAGAGACCCAGTACTTC

j_call: TRBJ2-3
v_call: TRBV29-1
d_call: -
clone_size: -
cdr3_aa: CSVEDPYTDTQYF
cdr3_nt: TGCAGCGTTGAAGATCCCTATACAGATACGCAGTATTTT

j_call: TRBJ2-1
v_call: TRBV27
d_call: TRBD1
clone_size: -
cdr3_aa: CASSFAGGLANEQFF
cdr3_nt: TGTGCCAGCAGTTTCGCAGGGGGCTTGGCGAATGAGCAGTTCTTC

j_call: TRBJ2-5
v_call: TRBV7-2
d_call: TRBD1
clone_size: many
cdr3_aa: CASSLGTGGREQYF
cdr3_nt: TGTGCCAGCAGCTTAGGGACAGGTGGGCGTGAGCAGTACTTC

j_call: TRBJ1-1
v_call: TRBV20-1
d_call: -
clone_size: -
cdr3_aa: CSAREATVGAFF
cdr3_nt: TGCAGTGCTAGAGAAGCCACAGTTGGAGCTTTCTTT

j_call: TRBJ2-1
v_call: TRBV7-3
d_call: -
clone_size: few
cdr3_aa: CASSLTGVGSYNEQFF
cdr3_nt: TGTGCCAGCAGCTTAACCGGGGTGGGCTCCTACAATGAGCAGTTCTTC

j_call: TRBJ1-3
v_call: TRBV14
d_call: -
clone_size: -
cdr3_aa: CASSHRQISGNTIYF
cdr3_nt: TGTGCCAGCAGCCATCGACAGATCTCTGGAAACACCATATATTTT

j_call: TRBJ1-2
v_call: TRBV7-2
d_call: -
clone_size: many
cdr3_aa: CASSLGQAANYGYTF
cdr3_nt: TGTGCCAGCAGCTTAGGTCAGGCTGCTAACTATGGCTACACCTTC

j_call: TRBJ2-4
v_call: TRBV20-1
d_call: TRBD1
clone_size: -
cdr3_aa: CSAGQVNERNIQYF
cdr3_nt: TGCAGTGCAGGACAGGTCAATGAAAGGAACATTCAATACTTC

j_call: TRBJ2-7
v_call: TRBV12-3/TRBV12-4
d_call: -
clone_size: -
cdr3_aa: CASSLVGSHEQYF
cdr3_nt: TGTGCCAGCAGTTTAGTGGGTTCCCACGAGCAGTACTTC

j_call: TRBJ2-1
v_call: TRBV3-1
d_call: -
clone_size: -
cdr3_aa: CASSQVVGNEQFF
cdr3_nt: TGTGCCAGCAGCCAAGTGGTAGGCAATGAGCAGTTCTTC

j_call: TRBJ1-1
v_call: TRBV29-1
d_call: TRBD1
clone_size: -
cdr3_aa: CSATETGNPEAFF
cdr3_nt: TGCAGCGCTACCGAGACAGGGAACCCTGAAGCTTTCTTT

j_call: TRBJ2-5
v_call: TRBV24-1
d_call: TRBD1
clone_size: -
cdr3_aa: CATSAGTGATSQETQYF
cdr3_nt: TGTGCCACCAGTGCCGGGACAGGCGCTACGTCTCAAGAGACCCAGTACTTC

j_call: TRBJ2-4
v_call: TRBV12-3/TRBV12-4
d_call: -
clone_size: -
cdr3_aa: CASKGTPSVQYF
cdr3_nt: -

j_call: TRBJ2-1
v_call: TRBV6-4
d_call: TRBD2
clone_size: few
cdr3_aa: CASSHGTFETGLAGGPGDNEQFF
cdr3_nt: TGTGCCAGCAGCCATGGGACGTTTGAAACGGGACTAGCGGGGGGGCCGGGAGACAATGAGCAGTTCTTC

j_call: TRBJ2-7
v_call: TRBV5-6
d_call: TRBD1
clone_size: -
cdr3_aa: CASSFRDRGPPYEQYF
cdr3_nt: TGTGCCAGCAGCTTTCGAGACAGGGGTCCTCCCTACGAGCAGTACTTC

j_call: TRBJ2-1
v_call: TRBV7-2
d_call: -
clone_size: -
cdr3_aa: CASSHPGAEQFF
cdr3_nt: TGTGCCAGCAGCCACCCAGGGGCTGAGCAGTTCTTC

j_call: TRBJ2-1
v_call: TRBV4-3
d_call: TRBD2
clone_size: -
cdr3_aa: CASSQDQRGGPNEQFF
cdr3_nt: TGCGCCAGCAGCCAAGATCAACGGGGGGGCCCCAATGAGCAGTTCTTC

j_call: TRBJ2-7
v_call: TRBV6-6
d_call: TRBD1
clone_size: many
cdr3_aa: CASSSQGTSYEQYF
cdr3_nt: TGTGCCAGCAGTTCACAGGGGACATCCTACGAGCAGTACTTC

j_call: TRBJ2-6
v_call: TRBV6-2/TRBV6-3
d_call: -
clone_size: few
cdr3_aa: CASSYPSGANVLTF
cdr3_nt: TGTGCCAGCAGTTACCCATCTGGGGCCAACGTCCTGACTTTC

j_call: TRBJ1-1
v_call: TRBV5-1
d_call: -
clone_size: -
cdr3_aa: CASSPPGPEAFF
cdr3_nt: TGCGCCAGCAGCCCCCCGGGCCCTGAAGCTTTCTTT

j_call: TRBJ2-5
v_call: TRBV25-1
d_call: -
clone_size: few
cdr3_aa: CASSPGAALQETQYF
cdr3_nt: TGTGCCAGCAGTCCGGGGGCCGCTCTACAAGAGACCCAGTACTTC

j_call: TRBJ1-2
v_call: TRBV20-1
d_call: -
clone_size: -
cdr3_aa: CSAQRDNYGYTF
cdr3_nt: TGCAGTGCTCAAAGAGATAACTATGGCTACACCTTC

j_call: TRBJ2-3
v_call: TRBV20-1
d_call: -
clone_size: -
cdr3_aa: CSAAPPRRGTRGQNRATDTQYF
cdr3_nt: TGCAGTGCTGCCCCCCCCCGGCGGGGGACGAGAGGACAGAACCGGGCAACAGATACGCAGTATTTT

j_call: TRBJ2-5
v_call: TRBV15
d_call: TRBD1
clone_size: few
cdr3_aa: CATSVSPGTGQETQYF
cdr3_nt: TGTGCCACCAGCGTTAGTCCCGGGACAGGCCAAGAGACCCAGTACTTC

j_call: TRBJ1-3
v_call: TRBV20-1
d_call: TRBD1
clone_size: few
cdr3_aa: CSARDRGYGNTIYF
cdr3_nt: TGCAGTGCCAGGGACAGGGGGTATGGAAACACCATATATTTT

j_call: TRBJ2-2
v_call: TRBV7-2
d_call: -
clone_size: many
cdr3_aa: CASSLAWGGELFF
cdr3_nt: TGTGCCAGCAGCTTAGCCTGGGGCGGGGAGCTGTTTTTT

j_call: TRBJ2-3
v_call: TRBV7-2
d_call: TRBD2
clone_size: few
cdr3_aa: CASRTSGGALGTQYF
cdr3_nt: TGTGCCAGCAGGACTAGCGGGGGGGCCTTGGGTACGCAGTATTTT

j_call: TRBJ2-7
v_call: TRBV10-3
d_call: TRBD2
clone_size: -
cdr3_aa: CAISIGSGGDHYEQYF
cdr3_nt: TGTGCCATCAGCATCGGGAGCGGGGGAGACCACTACGAGCAGTACTTC

j_call: TRBJ2-4
v_call: TRBV20-1
d_call: -
clone_size: -
cdr3_aa: CSAAVAKNIQYF
cdr3_nt: TGCAGTGCAGCGGTAGCCAAAAACATTCAGTACTTC